This T cell receptor beta chain is from a study of T cells expressing NK-cell markers. Study context: It was sorted CD3+CD56-NKG2C+, CD3+CD56+NKG2C- and CD3+CD56+NKG2C+ T cells that provided the TCR beta repertoires. Seven of eight sequenced donors tested HCMV-seropositive; one tested seronegative. Whole-study findings and limits: Nothing established the HCMV specificity of expanded NKG2C+ T cell clones. Where a handful of donors were concerned, these clonotypes also led the CD3+CD56-NKG2C+ fraction.

TCRdb derives one entry per CDR3 protein from the 5' RACE reads, leaving out DNA. The sample has under 600,000 distinct CDR3 sequences. Germline V gene data show CDR1 as SGHDN and CDR2 as FVKESK. This CDR3 has 12 amino acids. In the case of this clonotype: Its antigen is as yet unknown.

This TCR was sampled from a woman between 50 and 59 years old in good health. The sample comprised blood T cells: a sorted CD56 or NKG2C T cell subset, CD4+ or CD8+ T cells, or bulk PBMC T cells (not recorded which). The chain is built from TRBV14 and TRBJ2-1. The CDR3 is CASSQEVGGRFF.